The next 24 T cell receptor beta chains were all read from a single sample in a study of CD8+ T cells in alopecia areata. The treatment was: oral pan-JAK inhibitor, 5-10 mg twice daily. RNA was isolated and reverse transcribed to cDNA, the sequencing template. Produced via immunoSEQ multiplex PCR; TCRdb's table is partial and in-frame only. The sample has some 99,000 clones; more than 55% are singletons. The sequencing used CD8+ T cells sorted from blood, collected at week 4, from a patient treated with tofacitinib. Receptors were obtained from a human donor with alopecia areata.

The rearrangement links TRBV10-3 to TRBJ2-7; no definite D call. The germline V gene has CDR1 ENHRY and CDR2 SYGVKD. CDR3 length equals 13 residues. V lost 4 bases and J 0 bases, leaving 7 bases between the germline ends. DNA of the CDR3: TGTGCCATCAGTGGAGGCTACTCCTACGAGCAGTACTTC. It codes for CAISGGYSYEQYF.

CDR3 protein: CASSGTVAKNIQYF. CDR3 nucleotide sequence: TGTGCCAGCAGCGGGACCGTAGCCAAAAACATTCAGTACTTC. The rearrangement uses TRBV5-5 and TRBJ2-4, with D tentatively TRBD1 or TRBD2 (5 bases each). V dropped 4 bases and J dropped 0 bases, with 8 bases sitting between them. The germline V gene has CDR1 SGHKS and CDR2 YYEKEE (reference sequence). This CDR3 is built from 14 residues.

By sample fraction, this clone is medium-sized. The CDR3 spells CASSRSDRFPYEQYF. The CDR3 DNA reads as TGTGCCAGCAGCCGATCCGACAGGTTCCCCTACGAGCAGTACTTC. The chain employs TRBV7-9 and TRBJ2-7; a weak D match, TRBD1 (6 bases). The CDR3 covers 15 residues. Trimming stripped 5 bases from V and 2 bases from J, with 16 bases between. Germline CDR1 reads SEHNR; CDR2 reads FQNEAQ (reference sequence).

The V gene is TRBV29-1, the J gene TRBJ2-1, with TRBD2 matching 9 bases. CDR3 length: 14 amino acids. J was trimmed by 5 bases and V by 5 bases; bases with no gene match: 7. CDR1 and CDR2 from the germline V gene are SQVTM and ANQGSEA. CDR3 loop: CSVHSGGTNNEQFF. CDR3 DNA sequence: TGCAGCGTTCACAGCGGGGGGACAAACAATGAGCAGTTCTTC.

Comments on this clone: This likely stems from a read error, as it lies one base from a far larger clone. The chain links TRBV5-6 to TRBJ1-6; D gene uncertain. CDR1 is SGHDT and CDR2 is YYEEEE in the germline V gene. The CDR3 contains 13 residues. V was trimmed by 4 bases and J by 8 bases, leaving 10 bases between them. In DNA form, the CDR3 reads TGTGCCAGCAGCCAGTATACGGATTCACCCCTCCACTTT. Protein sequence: CASSQYTDSPLHF.

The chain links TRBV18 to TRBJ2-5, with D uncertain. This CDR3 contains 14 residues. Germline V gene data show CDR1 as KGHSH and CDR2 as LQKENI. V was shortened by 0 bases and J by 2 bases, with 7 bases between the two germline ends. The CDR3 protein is CASSPPIRQETQYF. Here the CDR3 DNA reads TGTGCCAGCTCACCACCGATCAGGCAAGAGACCCAGTACTTC.

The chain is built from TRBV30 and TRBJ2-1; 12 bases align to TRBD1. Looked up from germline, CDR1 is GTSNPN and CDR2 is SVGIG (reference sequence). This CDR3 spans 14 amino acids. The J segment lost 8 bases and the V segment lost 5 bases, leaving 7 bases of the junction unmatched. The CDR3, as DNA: TGTGCCTGGGATACCGGGACAGGGGGCTATGAGCAGTTCTTC. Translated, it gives CAWDTGTGGYEQFF.

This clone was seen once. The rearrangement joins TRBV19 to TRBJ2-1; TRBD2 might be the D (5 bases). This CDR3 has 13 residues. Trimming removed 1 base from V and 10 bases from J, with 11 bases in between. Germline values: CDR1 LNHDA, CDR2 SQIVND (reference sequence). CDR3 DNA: TGTGCCAGTAGTATAGTCCCCGGGGAGGAGCAGTTCTTC. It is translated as CASSIVPGEEQFF. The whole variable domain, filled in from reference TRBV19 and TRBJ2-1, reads DGGITQSPKYLFRKEGQNVTLSCEQNLNHDAMYWYRQDPGQGLRLIYYSQIVNDFQKGDIAEGYSVSREKKESFPLTVTSAQKNPTAFYLCASSIVPGEEQFFGPGTRLTVL.

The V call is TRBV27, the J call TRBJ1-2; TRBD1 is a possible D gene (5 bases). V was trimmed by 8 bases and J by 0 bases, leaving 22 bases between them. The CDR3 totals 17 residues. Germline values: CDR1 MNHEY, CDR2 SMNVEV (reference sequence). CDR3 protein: CASPNSPDKVPNYGYTF. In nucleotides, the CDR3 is TGTGCCAGCCCTAACTCCCCGGACAAGGTTCCTAACTATGGCTACACCTTC.

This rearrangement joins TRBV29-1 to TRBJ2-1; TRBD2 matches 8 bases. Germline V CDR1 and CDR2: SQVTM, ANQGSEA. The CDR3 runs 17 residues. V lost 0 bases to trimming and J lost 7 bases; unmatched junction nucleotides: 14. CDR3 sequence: CSVEDFTGGGLENEQFF. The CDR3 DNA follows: TGCAGCGTTGAAGATTTTACCGGGGGGGGCTTGGAAAATGAGCAGTTCTTC.

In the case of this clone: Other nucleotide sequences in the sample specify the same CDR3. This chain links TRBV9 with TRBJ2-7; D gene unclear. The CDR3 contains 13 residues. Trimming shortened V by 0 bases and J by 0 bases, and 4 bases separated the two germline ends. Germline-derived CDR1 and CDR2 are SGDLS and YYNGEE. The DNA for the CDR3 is TGTGCCAGCAGCGTAGGTGACTCCTACGAGCAGTACTTC. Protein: CASSVGDSYEQYF.

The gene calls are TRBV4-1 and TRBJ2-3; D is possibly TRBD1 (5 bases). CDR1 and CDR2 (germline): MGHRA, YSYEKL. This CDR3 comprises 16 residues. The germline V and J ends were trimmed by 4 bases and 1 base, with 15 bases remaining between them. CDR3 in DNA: TGCGCCAGCAGCCTAGTCAGGGTTCTTGGCACAGATACGCAGTATTTT. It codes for CASSLVRVLGTDTQYF.

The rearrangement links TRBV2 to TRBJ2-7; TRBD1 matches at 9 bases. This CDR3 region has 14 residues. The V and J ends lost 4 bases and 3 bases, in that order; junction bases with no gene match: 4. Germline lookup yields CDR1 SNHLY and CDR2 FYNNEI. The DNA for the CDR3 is TGTGCCAGCAGTGGGGACAGGGTGGACTACGAGCAGTACTTC. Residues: CASSGDRVDYEQYF. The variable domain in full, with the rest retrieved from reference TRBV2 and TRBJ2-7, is EPEVTQTPSHQVTQMGQEVILRCVPISNHLYFYWYRQILGQKVEFLVSFYNNEISEKSEIFDDQFSVERPDGSNFTLKIRSTKLEDSAMYFCASSGDRVDYEQYFGPGTRLTVT.

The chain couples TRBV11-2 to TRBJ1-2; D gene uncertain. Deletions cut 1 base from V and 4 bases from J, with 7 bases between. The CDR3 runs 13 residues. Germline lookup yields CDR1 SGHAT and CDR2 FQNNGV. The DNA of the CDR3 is TGTGCCAGCAGCTTAGTCCGAGGCTATGGCTACACCTTC. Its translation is CASSLVRGYGYTF.

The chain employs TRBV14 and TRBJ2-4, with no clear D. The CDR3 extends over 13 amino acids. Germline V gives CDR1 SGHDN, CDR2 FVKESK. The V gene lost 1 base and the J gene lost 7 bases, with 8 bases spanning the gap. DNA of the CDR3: TGTGCCAGCAGCCAAGCCACAGAGAACATTCAGTACTTC. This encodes CASSQATENIQYF.

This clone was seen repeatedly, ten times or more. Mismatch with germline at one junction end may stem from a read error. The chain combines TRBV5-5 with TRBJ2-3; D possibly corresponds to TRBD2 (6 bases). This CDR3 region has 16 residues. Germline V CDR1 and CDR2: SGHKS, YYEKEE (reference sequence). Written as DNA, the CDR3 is TGCGCCAGCAGCCAAGATCTCCAGCGGGGCACAGATACGCAGTATTTT. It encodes CASSQDLQRGTDTQYF.

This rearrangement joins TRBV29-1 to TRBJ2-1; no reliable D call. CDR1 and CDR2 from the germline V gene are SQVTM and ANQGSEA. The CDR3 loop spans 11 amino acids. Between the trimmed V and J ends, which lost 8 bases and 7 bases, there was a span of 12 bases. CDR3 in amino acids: CSLRVGNEQFF. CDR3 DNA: TGCAGCCTTCGGGTGGGAAATGAGCAGTTCTTC.

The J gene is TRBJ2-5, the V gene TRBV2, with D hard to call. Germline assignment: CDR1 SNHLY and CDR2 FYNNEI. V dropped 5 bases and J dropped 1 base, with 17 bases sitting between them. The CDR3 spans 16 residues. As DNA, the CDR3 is TGTGCCAGCAGTTACGAGGCGCGAGGCGTCCAAGAGACCCAGTACTTC. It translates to CASSYEARGVQETQYF. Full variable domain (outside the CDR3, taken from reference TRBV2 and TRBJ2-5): EPEVTQTPSHQVTQMGQEVILRCVPISNHLYFYWYRQILGQKVEFLVSFYNNEISEKSEIFDDQFSVERPDGSNFTLKIRSTKLEDSAMYFCASSYEARGVQETQYFGPGTRLLVL.

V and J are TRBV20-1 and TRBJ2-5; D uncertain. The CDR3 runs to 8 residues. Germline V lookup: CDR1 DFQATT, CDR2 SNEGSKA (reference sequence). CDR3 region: CRVKTQYF. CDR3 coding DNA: TGCAGGGTAAAGACCCAGTACTTC.

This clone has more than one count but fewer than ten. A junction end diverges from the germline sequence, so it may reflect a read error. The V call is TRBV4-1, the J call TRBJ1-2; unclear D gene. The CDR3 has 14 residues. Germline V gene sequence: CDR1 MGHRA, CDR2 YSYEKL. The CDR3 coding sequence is TGCGCCAGCAGCCAAGTTACAGCAGACTACGGCTACACCTTC. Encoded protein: CASSQVTADYGYTF.

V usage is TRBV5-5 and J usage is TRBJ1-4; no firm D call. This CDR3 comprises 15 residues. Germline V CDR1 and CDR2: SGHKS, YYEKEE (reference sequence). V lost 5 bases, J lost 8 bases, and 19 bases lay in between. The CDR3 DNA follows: TGTGCCAGCAGGGCGGCGGAGGGAGTCGAGGAAAAACTGTTTTTT. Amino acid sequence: CASRAAEGVEEKLFF.

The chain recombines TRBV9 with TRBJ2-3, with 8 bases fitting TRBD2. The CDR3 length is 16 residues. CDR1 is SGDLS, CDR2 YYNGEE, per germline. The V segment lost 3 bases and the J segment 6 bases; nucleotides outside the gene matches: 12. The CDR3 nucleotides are TGTGCCAGCAGCGCTAGAGGGCGGGAGGCCCTTGATACGCAGTATTTT. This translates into CASSARGREALDTQYF.

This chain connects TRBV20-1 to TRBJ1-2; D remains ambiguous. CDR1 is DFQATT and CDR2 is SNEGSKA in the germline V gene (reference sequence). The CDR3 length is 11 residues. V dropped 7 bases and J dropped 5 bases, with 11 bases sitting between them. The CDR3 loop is CSGRGGYGYTF. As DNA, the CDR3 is TGCAGTGGGAGAGGCGGATATGGCTACACCTTC.

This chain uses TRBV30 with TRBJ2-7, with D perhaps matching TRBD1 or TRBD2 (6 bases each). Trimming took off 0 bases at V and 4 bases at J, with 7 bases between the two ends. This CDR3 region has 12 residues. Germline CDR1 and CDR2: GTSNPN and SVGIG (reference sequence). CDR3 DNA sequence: TGTGCCTGGAGTGTAGGGGGGTACGAGCAGTACTTC. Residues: CAWSVGGYEQYF.